Below are 26 T cell receptor beta chains sequenced from a single sample in a study of molecular identifiers for immune sequencing clone quantification. TCRdb re-called the PCR reads through MiXCR, storing one row per CDR3 protein. Of tens of thousands of distinct CDR3 sequences in the sample, roughly 20% were seen once. The sample consisted of naive CD8+ T cells from blood, with Jurkat cell RNA spiked in. The sample's subset: FACS-sorted CD8+CD4-CCR7+CD45RA+ naive T cells. The receptor source for this set is a human donor in good health. Some libraries in this study had Jurkat cell RNA spiked in.

Judged by abundance, this clonotype is medium-sized. V usage is TRBV10-3 and J usage is TRBJ2-3; no clear D gene. The germline V gene has CDR1 ENHRY and CDR2 SYGVKD. The CDR3 is 13 residues long. DNA of the CDR3: TGTACCGAAGGCGGACCCCCCCCGGGTACGCAGTATTTT. Translated, it gives CTEGGPPPGTQYF.

This clonotype was recorded at least ten times. The V and J genes are TRBV14 and TRBJ2-7, with D hard to call. Per the germline V gene, CDR1 is SGHDN and CDR2 is FVKESK. Trimming shortened V by 0 bases and J by 4 bases, and 7 bases separated the two germline ends. This CDR3 spans 13 amino acids. CDR3 bases: TGTGCCAGCAGCCAAGAAACAGCGTACGAGCAGTACTTC. Protein sequence: CASSQETAYEQYF.

This clonotype showed up many times. The chain joins TRBV29-1 to TRBJ2-1; D is unclear. V was cut by 2 bases and J by 0 bases, with 14 bases left in between. The CDR3 runs to 16 residues. In germline, CDR1 is SQVTM, CDR2 ANQGSEA. This CDR3 is CSVELAAQSSYNEQFF. The CDR3 bases are TGCAGCGTTGAATTGGCGGCCCAGAGCTCCTACAATGAGCAGTTCTTC.

V and J are TRBV27 and TRBJ2-1, with TRBD2 identical over 9 bases. The CDR3 runs to 16 residues. Trimming at V came to 5 bases and at J to 0 bases, leaving 5 bases not matched to a gene. Germline V lookup: CDR1 MNHEY, CDR2 SMNVEV (reference sequence). The CDR3 sequence: CASSPRGGTSYNEQFF. As DNA, the CDR3 is TGTGCCAGCAGTCCGCGGGGGGGTACCTCCTACAATGAGCAGTTCTTC.

J is TRBJ2-5 and V is TRBV12-3 or TRBV12-4, with D perhaps matching TRBD1 (5 bases). Between the trimmed V and J ends, which lost 3 bases and 5 bases, there was a span of 10 bases. The CDR3 is 13 amino acids. The CDR3 coding sequence is TGTGCCAGCAGTTTTGGGGCGTGGGAGACCCAGTACTTC. It yields the protein CASSFGAWETQYF.

This clonotype was counted many times. This rearrangement joins TRBV3-1 to TRBJ2-7, with TRBD2 identical over 11 bases. J was trimmed by 4 bases and V by 4 bases; bases with no gene match: 6. Germline assignment: CDR1 LGHDT and CDR2 YNNKEL (reference sequence). The CDR3 length is 15 residues. The CDR3 region is CASSPGLAGAYEQYF. The CDR3 DNA reads as TGTGCCAGCAGCCCAGGACTAGCGGGTGCTTACGAGCAGTACTTC.

This clonotype was recorded at least ten times. This chain links TRBV20-1 with TRBJ2-2; D is undetermined. V was cut by 8 bases and J by 0 bases, with 13 bases left in between. This CDR3 has 14 amino acids. CDR1 is DFQATT, CDR2 SNEGSKA, per germline (reference sequence). The CDR3 DNA reads as TGCAGTACCAATCGACGATCGAACACCGGGGAGCTGTTTTTT. This codes for CSTNRRSNTGELFF.

This clonotype was detected many times. This chain uses TRBV9 with TRBJ2-7; maybe TRBD2 (5 bases). Trimming removed 2 bases at V and 4 bases at J, with 13 bases between. The CDR3 contains 14 residues. Germline V lookup: CDR1 SGDLS, CDR2 YYNGEE. Written as DNA, the CDR3 is TGTGCCAGCAGCGTCGGATCCGCGGGTTACGAGCAGTACTTC. Protein sequence: CASSVGSAGYEQYF.

Points on this clonotype: Possible read error: a much larger clone is one base away. This chain joins TRBV13 and TRBJ2-5; TRBD1 aligns across 8 bases. Germline V gene data show CDR1 as PRHDT and CDR2 as FYEKMQ (reference sequence). The CDR3 runs to 14 residues. This CDR3 reads CASTSPGGQEAQYF. The DNA for the CDR3 is TGTGCCAGCACCTCACCAGGGGGCCAAGAGGCCCAGTACTTC.

The table lists this clonotype with a few counts. CDR3 sequence: CASMFGDEQFF. In DNA form, the CDR3 reads TGTGCCAGCATGTTTGGGGATGAGCAGTTCTTC. The chain recombines TRBV2 with TRBJ2-1; no clear D gene. This CDR3 is 11 amino acids long. CDR1 is SNHLY and CDR2 is FYNNEI in the germline V gene. The germline V and J ends were trimmed by 7 bases and 8 bases, with 9 bases remaining between them.

There are many counts of this clonotype. The rearrangement links TRBV30 to TRBJ2-1; D uncertain. V was shortened by 2 bases and J by 14 bases, with 16 bases between the two germline ends. Germline V gene data show CDR1 as GTSNPN and CDR2 as SVGIG (reference sequence). The CDR3 spans 12 residues. The CDR3 DNA follows: TGTGCCTGGAGTTTCGACACTCGAGGAAAGTTCTTC. As protein: CAWSFDTRGKFF.

Remarks on this clonotype: One end of the junction does not line up with germline, which may come from a read error. The chain employs TRBV20-1 and TRBJ2-7; a possible D gene is TRBD2 (5 bases). This CDR3 is built from 15 residues. CDR1 is DFQATT and CDR2 is SNEGSKA in the germline V gene (reference sequence). The CDR3 loop is CNARYRQEASYEQYF. The CDR3 DNA sequence: TGCAATGCTAGATATCGTCAGGAGGCCTCCTACGAGCAGTACTTC.

This chain links TRBV29-1 with TRBJ2-1, with 14 bases that match TRBD2. The CDR3 is 15 amino acids. Trimming at V came to 4 bases and at J to 4 bases, leaving 3 bases not matched to a gene. CDR1 SQVTM and CDR2 ANQGSEA come from the germline V gene. Here the CDR3 DNA reads TGCAGCGTTGCGGGGACTAGCGGGGGATACAATGAGCAGTTCTTC. Encoded protein: CSVAGTSGGYNEQFF.

This clonotype turned up a few times. The J gene is TRBJ2-7, the V gene TRBV28; 15 nucleotides align to TRBD2. This CDR3 is 16 amino acids long. From germline, CDR1 is MDHEN and CDR2 SYDVKM. V dropped 5 bases and J dropped 7; count of bases not matched to a gene: 9. This CDR3 is CASSTGLAGGPFEQYF. The CDR3 DNA is TGTGCCAGCAGTACCGGACTAGCGGGAGGGCCTTTTGAGCAGTACTTC.

This clonotype was recorded at least ten times. The chain's CDR3 is CSARGPGQTYSYEQYF. CDR3 bases: TGCAGTGCCCGCGGCCCAGGGCAGACCTACTCCTACGAGCAGTACTTC. The chain carries TRBV20-1 and TRBJ2-7; maybe TRBD1 (5 bases). CDR1 and CDR2 from the germline V gene are DFQATT and SNEGSKA (reference sequence). The V end lost 6 bases, the J end lost 0 bases, and 21 bases lay between the germline ends. The CDR3 is 16 residues long.

This clonotype was observed at least ten times. V gene TRBV7-8 combines with J gene TRBJ1-6; maybe TRBD1 (5 bases). CDR1 and CDR2 (germline): SGHVS, FQNEAQ. V was trimmed by 0 bases and J by 6 bases, leaving 12 bases between them. The CDR3 length is 16 residues. CDR3 residues: CASSLAGEGFNSPLHF. CDR3 coding DNA: TGTGCCAGCAGCTTAGCGGGGGAAGGGTTTAATTCACCCCTCCACTTT.

The chain carries TRBV3-1 and TRBJ1-2; 8 positions agree with TRBD1. V was clipped by 2 bases and J by 2 bases; unmatched bases: 1. CDR3 length equals 14 residues. CDR1 and CDR2 from the germline V gene are LGHDT and YNNKEL (reference sequence). Written as DNA, the CDR3 is TGTGCCAGCAGCCAAACAGGGGGAAACTATGGCTACACCTTC. Residues: CASSQTGGNYGYTF.

This clonotype was counted at least ten times. The chain employs TRBV4-1 and TRBJ1-1; 7 bases fit TRBD1. This CDR3 comprises 15 residues. V was clipped by 1 base and J by 4 bases; unmatched bases: 6. Germline V gives CDR1 MGHRA, CDR2 YSYEKL. The chain's CDR3 is CASSQGHRGSTEAFF. For the CDR3, the DNA is TGCGCCAGCAGCCAAGGGCACAGGGGTAGCACTGAAGCTTTCTTT.

This clonotype was counted at least ten times. The genes are TRBV6-1 and TRBJ1-1; a possible D gene is TRBD1 (5 bases). The length of the CDR3 is 13 residues. The V end was cut by 7 bases, the J end by 4 bases, with 13 bases between. Germline lookup yields CDR1 MNHNS and CDR2 SASEGT. CDR3 coding DNA: TGTGCCAGCATGCAGGGATCGAGCACTGAAGCTTTCTTT. This encodes CASMQGSSTEAFF.

In its sample, this clonotype was seen many times. The chain carries TRBV4-1 and TRBJ2-1; 7 bases are shared with TRBD2. Trimming at V came to 0 bases and at J to 3 bases, leaving 5 bases not matched to a gene. CDR3 size: 16 residues. Germline loops: CDR1 MGHRA, CDR2 YSYEKL. CDR3 nucleotides: TGCGCCAGCAGCCAAGATAGGCTAGCGGACTACAATGAGCAGTTCTTC. It translates to CASSQDRLADYNEQFF.

Details on this clonotype: Being one base from a much bigger clone, this may be a read error. The chain is built from TRBV6-6 and TRBJ2-1, with D perhaps matching TRBD1 (6 bases). CDR3 size: 14 residues. Germline V gene lookup returns CDR1 MNHNY and CDR2 SVGAGI (reference sequence). CDR3 nucleotide sequence: TGTACCAGCACAGGGCTGAACTCCTACAATGAGCAGTTCTTC. Translation: CTSTGLNSYNEQFF.

CDR3 bases: TGTGCCAGCAGCTTGGGTTGGCAGCCCCAGCATTTT. This codes for CASSLGWQPQHF. The chain uses TRBV5-8 and TRBJ1-5; D is unresolved. The V and J ends lost 0 bases and 7 bases respectively, with 5 bases between them. Germline CDR1 reads SGHTS; CDR2 reads YDEGEE. This CDR3 region has 12 residues.

The table lists this clonotype with many counts. The rearrangement uses TRBV7-2 and TRBJ1-3; D is unresolved. The germline V gene encodes CDR1 SGHTA and CDR2 FQGNSA. Trimming stripped 8 bases from V and 4 bases from J, with 9 bases between. The CDR3 covers 12 residues. CDR3 DNA sequence: TGTGCCAGCTGGGCGGGGGGAAACACCATATATTTT. Encoded protein: CASWAGGNTIYF.

This clonotype was seen many times. The V and J genes are TRBV4-1 and TRBJ2-7; 7 bases map to TRBD1. CDR1 and CDR2 (germline): MGHRA, YSYEKL. The CDR3 is made up of 16 amino acids. V was pared by 0 bases and J by 4 bases, with 9 bases of the junction left unmatched. In nucleotides, the CDR3 is TGCGCCAGCAGCCAAGATCCAGGGACAGTCCCTTACGAGCAGTACTTC. Its protein product is CASSQDPGTVPYEQYF.

The table lists this clonotype with many counts. V usage is TRBV28 and J usage is TRBJ1-4; D may be TRBD1 (6 bases). V gave up 5 bases and J gave up 6 bases, with 16 bases separating them. The CDR3 extends over 15 amino acids. Germline lookup yields CDR1 MDHEN and CDR2 SYDVKM. CDR3 in amino acids: CASSEPDRLDEKLFF. The CDR3 DNA reads TGTGCCAGCAGTGAACCCGACAGGTTGGATGAAAAACTGTTTTTT.

This clonotype showed up just a few times. The chain carries TRBV27 and TRBJ2-7, with 10 nucleotides matching TRBD2. With V trimmed by 2 bases and J by 2 bases, 3 bases remained unmatched. CDR3 size: 15 residues. CDR1 and CDR2 from the germline V gene are MNHEY and SMNVEV (reference sequence). The CDR3 loop reads CASSLLTSGTYEQYF. CDR3 coding DNA: TGTGCCAGCAGTTTACTAACTAGCGGGACCTACGAGCAGTACTTC.